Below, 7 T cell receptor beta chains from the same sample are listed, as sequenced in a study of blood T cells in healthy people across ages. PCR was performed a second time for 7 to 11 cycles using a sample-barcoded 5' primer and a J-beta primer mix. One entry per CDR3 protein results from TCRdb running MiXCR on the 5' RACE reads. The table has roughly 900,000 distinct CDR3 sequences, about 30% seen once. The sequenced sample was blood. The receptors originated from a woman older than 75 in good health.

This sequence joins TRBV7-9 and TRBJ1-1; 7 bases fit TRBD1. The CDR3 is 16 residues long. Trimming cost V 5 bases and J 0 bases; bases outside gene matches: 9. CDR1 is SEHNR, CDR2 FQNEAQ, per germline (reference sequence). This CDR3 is CASSPPGQIMNTEAFF. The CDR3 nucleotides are TGTGCCAGCAGCCCACCGGGACAGATCATGAACACTGAAGCTTTCTTT.

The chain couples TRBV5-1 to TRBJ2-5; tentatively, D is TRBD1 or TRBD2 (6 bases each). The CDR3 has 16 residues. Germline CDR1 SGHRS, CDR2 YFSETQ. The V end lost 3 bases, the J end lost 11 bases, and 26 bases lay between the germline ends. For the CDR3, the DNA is TGCGCCAGCAGCTGGGGGGCAACGGAGGGGAGTAATGAGCAGTACTTC. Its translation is CASSWGATEGSNEQYF.

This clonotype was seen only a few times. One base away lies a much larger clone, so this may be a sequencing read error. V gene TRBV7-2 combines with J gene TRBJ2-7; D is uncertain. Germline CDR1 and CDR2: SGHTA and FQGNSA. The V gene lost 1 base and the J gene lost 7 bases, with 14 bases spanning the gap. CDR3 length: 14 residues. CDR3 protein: CASSLELSYNEQYF. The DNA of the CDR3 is TGTGCCAGCAGCTTAGAGCTATCCTACAATGAGCAGTACTTC.

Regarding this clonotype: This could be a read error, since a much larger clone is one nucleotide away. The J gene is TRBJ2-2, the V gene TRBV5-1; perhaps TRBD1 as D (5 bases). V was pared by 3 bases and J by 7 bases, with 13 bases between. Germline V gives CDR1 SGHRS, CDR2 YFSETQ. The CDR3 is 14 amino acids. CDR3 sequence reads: CASSWEAGNGELFF. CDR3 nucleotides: TGCGCCAGCAGCTGGGAAGCAGGGAACGGGGAGCTGTTTTTT.

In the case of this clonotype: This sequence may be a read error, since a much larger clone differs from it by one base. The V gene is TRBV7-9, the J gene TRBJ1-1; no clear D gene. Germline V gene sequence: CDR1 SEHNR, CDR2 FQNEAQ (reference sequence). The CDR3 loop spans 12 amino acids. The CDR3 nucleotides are TGTGTCAGCAGCGATCCCGGAACTGAAGCTTTCTTT. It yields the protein CVSSDPGTEAFF.

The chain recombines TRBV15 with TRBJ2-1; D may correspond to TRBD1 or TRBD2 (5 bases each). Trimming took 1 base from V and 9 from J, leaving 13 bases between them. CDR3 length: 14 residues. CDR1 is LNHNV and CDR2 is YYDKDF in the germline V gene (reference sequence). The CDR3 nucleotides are TGTGCCACCAGCAGAGCTATCGAGGGGTCTGAGCAGTTCTTC. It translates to CATSRAIEGSEQFF.

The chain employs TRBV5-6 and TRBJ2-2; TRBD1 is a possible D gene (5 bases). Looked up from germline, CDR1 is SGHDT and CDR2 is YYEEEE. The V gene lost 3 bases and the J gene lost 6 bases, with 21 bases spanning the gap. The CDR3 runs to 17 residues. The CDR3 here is CASSYMLGLTGPGELFF. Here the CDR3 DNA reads TGTGCCAGCAGCTATATGCTTGGGCTCACAGGCCCCGGGGAGCTGTTTTTT.